The TCR beta chain under discussion was sequenced for a study of beta chain features in type 1 diabetes (dated by TCRdb to 2016 to 2019). Describing the broader study: Mean age, gender distribution, total cell number and subset yield did not differ between patients and healthy donors. A total of just under 110,000,000 sorted cells were examined across all samples, and RNA yield correlated strongly with the number of cells per subset. In the study, TCRB repertoires of sorted circulating CD4+ T cell subsets from recently diagnosed type 1 diabetes patients were compared with those of matched healthy donors. Whereas all 30 or so donors provided naive and central memory subsets, regulatory and stem cell-like memory subsets were isolated from just 8 patients and roughly 8 healthy donors. The study at large found these results: Shorter templates might have been favored by PCR, but patient and control samples were amplified and corrected together, so both groups would have been affected equally by any skew. At VDJ recombination sites, type 1 diabetes patients had fewer insertions and more deleted nucleotides, which implies abnormalities in thymic rearrangement. Type 1 diabetes patients showed a moderate but significant shortening of TCRB CDR3 length in all four CD4+ subsets. Because small numbers of individuals were included in the HLA sub-analyses, any influence of HLA type on TCRB rearrangement was left unresolved. Naive, central memory and regulatory TCRB repertoires appeared to be more similar among patients than among healthy donors. Because cDNA was sequenced instead of genomic DNA, highly expressing activated cells could be over-represented, though the groups showed no difference in activation or CD3 levels.

This clone was seen only a few times. Its antigen target is currently unknown. No per-base quality is available; no much larger clone lies one base away. From each donor, a single peripheral blood sample of about 100 mL on average was drawn into heparinised tubes. A BD FACSAria II and a panel including CD45RO, CCR7, CD25, CD127, CD95 and CD27 were used to sort naive, central memory, regulatory and stem cell-like memory CD4+ T cells. Purity was above 95% for every sorted population. PBMCs were separated immediately by Lymphoprep density gradient centrifugation and were stained directly, without being cultured. So that batch effects would be minimized, each experiment stained and sorted samples in pairs, pairing one healthy donor with one patient. The entire isolated RNA was reverse transcribed using the High Capacity cDNA Reverse Transcription Kit, and thus expressed TCRB transcripts were sequenced. Deep immunoSEQ sequencing was performed on naive, central memory and regulatory T cell samples, with an average of around 3.4 million total reads per sample. Sorted cells were lysed in RLT buffer and RNA was extracted with DNase-treated RNeasy Micro or Mini kits, depending on cell number. Each cell subset was processed separately to prevent cross-contamination, with patient and healthy donor samples processed together. The immunoSEQ multiplex PCR was used to amplify TCRB sequences from cDNA, yielding 87-bp fragments that span the CDR3 region. The amplicons were sequenced using the Illumina HiSeq platform. In the authors' own workflow: Synthetic template baselines were used to correct PCR bias computationally, reads within Hamming distance 2 were collapsed together, and singletons that could not be merged were discarded. By aligning reads against IMGT, V, D and J genes, CDR3 length, and insertions or deletions at six rearrangement sites were assigned. Within each subset, clonotype counts were normalized to sorted cell number, after which true diversity and Gini coefficients were computed with the tcR R package. Repertoire sharing was quantified using the overlap coefficient calculated on TCRB nucleotide sequences. Out-of-frame TCRB sequences from naive cells were analyzed to stand in for the pre-selection repertoire. Imported from immuneACCESS, the table was reduced by TCRdb to in-frame sequences with V and J called. These copies leave out some clones; in studies compared against another copy, an unresolved V gene accounts for under half, and the cause of the remainder is not known. The DNA gave D and trimming, while V, J and clone size come from that table. The sample includes 630,000 or so clones, with about an eighth observed a single time. The top ten clonotypes cover 0.03% to 0.04% of the sample.

This TCR was sampled from a man between 18 and 29 years old with type 1 diabetes. The sequencing sample was made of naive CD4+ T cells from blood. Interpreted using the paper, the cell subset or site label stands for: true naive CD4+ T cells.

This receptor carries the CDR3 CAISESGTGGYGYTF. The base sequence is TGTGCCATCAGTGAATCCGGGACAGGGGGCTATGGCTACACCTTC. The V and J genes are TRBV10-3 and TRBJ1-2, with TRBD1 matching 11 junction bases. Its CDR3 holds 15 amino acids, cysteine through phenylalanine. Only the CDR3 portion is preserved as DNA: 45 bases, with reading frame beginning at the first base. From V the trimming removes 3 bases and from J it removes 4 bases, while the gene matches leave 4 bases of the junction unaccounted for. CDR1 ENHRY and CDR2 SYGVKD are derived from the germline V gene.